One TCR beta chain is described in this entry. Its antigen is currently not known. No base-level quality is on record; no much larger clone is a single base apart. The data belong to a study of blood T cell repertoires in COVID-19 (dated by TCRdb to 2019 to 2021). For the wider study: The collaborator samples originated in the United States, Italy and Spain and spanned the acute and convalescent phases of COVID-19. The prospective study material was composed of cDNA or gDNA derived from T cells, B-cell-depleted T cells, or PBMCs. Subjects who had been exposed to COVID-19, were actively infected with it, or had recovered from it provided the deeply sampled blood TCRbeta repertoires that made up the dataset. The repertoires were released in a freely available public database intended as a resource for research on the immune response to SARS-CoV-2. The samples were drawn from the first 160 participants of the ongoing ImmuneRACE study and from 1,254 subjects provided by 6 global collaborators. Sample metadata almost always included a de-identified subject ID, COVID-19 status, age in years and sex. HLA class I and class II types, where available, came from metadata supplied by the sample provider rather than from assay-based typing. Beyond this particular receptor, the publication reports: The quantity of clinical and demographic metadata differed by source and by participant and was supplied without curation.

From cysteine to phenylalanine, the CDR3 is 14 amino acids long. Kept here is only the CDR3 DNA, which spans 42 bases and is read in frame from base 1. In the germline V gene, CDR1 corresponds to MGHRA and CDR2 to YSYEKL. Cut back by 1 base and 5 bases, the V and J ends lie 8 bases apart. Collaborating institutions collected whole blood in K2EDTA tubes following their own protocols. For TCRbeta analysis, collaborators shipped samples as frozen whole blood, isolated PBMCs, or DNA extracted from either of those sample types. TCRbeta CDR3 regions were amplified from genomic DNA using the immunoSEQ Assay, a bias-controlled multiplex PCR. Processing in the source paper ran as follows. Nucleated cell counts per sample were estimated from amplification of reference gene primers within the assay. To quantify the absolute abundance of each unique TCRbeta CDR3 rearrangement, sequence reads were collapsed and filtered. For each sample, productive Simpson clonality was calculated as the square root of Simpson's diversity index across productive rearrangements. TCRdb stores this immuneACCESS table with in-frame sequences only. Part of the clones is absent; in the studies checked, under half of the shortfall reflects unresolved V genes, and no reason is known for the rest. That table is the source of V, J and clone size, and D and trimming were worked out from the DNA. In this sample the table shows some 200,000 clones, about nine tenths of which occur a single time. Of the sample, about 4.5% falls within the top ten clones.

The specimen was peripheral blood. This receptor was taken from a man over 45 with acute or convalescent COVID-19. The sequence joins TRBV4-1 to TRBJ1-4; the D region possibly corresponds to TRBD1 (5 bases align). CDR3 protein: CASSQGEGNEKLFF. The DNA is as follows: TGCGCCAGCAGCCAAGGGGAGGGGAATGAAAAACTGTTTTTT.